The next 29 T cell receptor beta chains were all read from a single sample in a study of cytomegalovirus exposure and HLA in healthy donors. The study ran its PCR with 60 Vbeta and 13 Jbeta primers. The data were produced by immunoSEQ multiplex PCR, yet TCRdb's version contains in-frame clones alone and is incomplete. This table holds approximately 150,000 clones. Material for sequencing was PBMCs. Receptors originate from a male donor in good health and CMV-seronegative.

V usage is TRBV28 and J usage is TRBJ1-2; maybe TRBD1 (6 bases). Trimming removed 2 bases from V and 8 bases from J, with 21 bases in between. CDR1 is MDHEN, CDR2 SYDVKM, per germline. The CDR3 totals 16 residues. The CDR3 reads CASSLGPTGLGSGYTF. The DNA for the CDR3 is TGTGCCAGCAGTTTAGGACCTACAGGGTTAGGAAGCGGCTACACCTTC.

The gene calls are TRBV19 and TRBJ1-5; D is unresolved. Germline CDR1 LNHDA, CDR2 SQIVND (reference sequence). V shed 4 bases and J shed 0 bases, with 10 bases lying between them. There are 15 residues in the CDR3. The DNA for the CDR3 is TGTGCCAGTAGTACGACGGAGTATAGCAATCAGCCCCAGCATTTT. This sequence encodes CASSTTEYSNQPQHF.

The chain joins TRBV30 to TRBJ2-7; 7 nucleotides align to TRBD2. Unmatched junction bases numbered 5, after V lost 0 bases and J lost 3 bases. CDR1 is GTSNPN and CDR2 is SVGIG in the germline V gene (reference sequence). The CDR3 consists of 14 residues. CDR3 coding DNA: TGTGCCTGGAGTGTGGGCGGGGGTGTCTACGAGCAGTACTTC. Protein sequence: CAWSVGGGVYEQYF.

The chain uses TRBV30 and TRBJ2-7; the match to TRBD1 covers 8 bases. With 1 base clipped from V and 1 base from J, the junction kept 3 bases outside the gene matches. This CDR3 comprises 14 residues. Germline CDR1 is GTSNPN and CDR2 is SVGIG (reference sequence). In DNA form, the CDR3 reads TGTGCCTGGAGTGGGGACAGGTCTTCCTACGAGCAGTACTTC. This sequence encodes CAWSGDRSSYEQYF.

This chain connects TRBV6-5 to TRBJ2-7; no clear D. The CDR3 contains 14 residues. The germline gives CDR1 MNHEY, CDR2 SVGAGI. V was trimmed by 3 bases and J by 4 bases, leaving 13 bases between them. The CDR3 DNA follows: TGTGCCAGCAGTTATGAGGCTTCCCGATACGAGCAGTACTTC. It specifies CASSYEASRYEQYF.

The chain recombines TRBV18 with TRBJ2-3, with TRBD2 identical over 11 bases. Per germline, CDR1 KGHSH and CDR2 LQKENI. The CDR3 sequence is 17 residues long. V was clipped by 5 bases and J by 2 bases; unmatched bases: 9. The CDR3 loop reads CASSAGLLAGDTDTQYF. CDR3 DNA: TGTGCCAGCTCAGCGGGCTTACTAGCGGGAGACACAGATACGCAGTATTTT.

The V call is TRBV29-1, the J call TRBJ1-5; 8 bases line up with TRBD1. The CDR3 spans 15 residues. V lost 4 bases and J lost 6; bases outside the gene matches: 11. Germline loops: CDR1 SQVTM, CDR2 ANQGSEA. This CDR3 reads CSVAQTTGVGQPQHF. CDR3 DNA: TGCAGCGTTGCGCAGACGACAGGGGTTGGTCAGCCCCAGCATTTT. Full variable domain (missing parts from reference TRBV29-1 and TRBJ1-5): SAVISQKPSRDICQRGTSLTIQCQVDSQVTMMFWYRQQPGQSLTLIATANQGSEATYESGFVIDKFPISRPNLTFSTLTVSNMSPEDSSIYLCSVAQTTGVGQPQHFGDGTRLSIL.

The chain carries TRBV19 and TRBJ1-1, with D unclear. There are 12 residues in the CDR3. CDR1 is LNHDA, CDR2 SQIVND, per germline (reference sequence). The V end lost 5 bases, the J end lost 3 bases, and 7 bases lay between the germline ends. This chain's CDR3 is CASSYRDTEAFF. The CDR3 DNA is TGTGCCAGTAGTTACAGAGACACTGAAGCTTTCTTT. Drawing the rest from reference TRBV19 and TRBJ1-1, the complete variable domain is DGGITQSPKYLFRKEGQNVTLSCEQNLNHDAMYWYRQDPGQGLRLIYYSQIVNDFQKGDIAEGYSVSREKKESFPLTVTSAQKNPTAFYLCASSYRDTEAFFGQGTRLTVV.

The V call is TRBV27, the J call TRBJ2-7, with TRBD1 as a possible D gene (5 bases). Germline V lookup: CDR1 MNHEY, CDR2 SMNVEV (reference sequence). CDR3 length equals 14 residues. Trimming removed 5 bases from V and 3 bases from J, with 14 bases in between. The CDR3 DNA sequence: TGTGCCAGCAGTCATACAGGATCAAGCTACGAGCAGTACTTC. Amino acid sequence: CASSHTGSSYEQYF.

The J gene is TRBJ1-1, the V gene TRBV10-3, with D tentatively TRBD1 (5 bases). This CDR3 region has 15 residues. Germline values: CDR1 ENHRY, CDR2 SYGVKD. Trimming pared 0 bases from V and 5 bases from J, leaving 13 bases between. The CDR3 bases are TGTGCCATCAGTGAGTCGATGGACGGGGGGACTGAAGCTTTCTTT. Its protein product is CAISESMDGGTEAFF.

The J gene is TRBJ2-7, the V gene TRBV15; D not resolved. Trimming removed 0 bases from V and 3 bases from J, with 12 bases in between. This CDR3 is 15 amino acids long. The germline V gene encodes CDR1 LNHNV and CDR2 YYDKDF (reference sequence). The CDR3 DNA is TGTGCCACCAGCAGAGAGGGTAGCTTAAACTACGAGCAGTACTTC. Its protein is CATSREGSLNYEQYF.

This chain connects TRBV19 to TRBJ1-4; D gene ambiguous. The ends were cut back, 7 bases at V and 5 bases at J, with 17 bases in the middle. The germline V gene encodes CDR1 LNHDA and CDR2 SQIVND (reference sequence). The CDR3 contains 15 residues. The CDR3 DNA reads as TGTGCCAGTACCATCAGACTATCCGTGAATGAAAAACTGTTTTTT. This codes for CASTIRLSVNEKLFF. Looking up the rest from reference TRBV19 and TRBJ1-4 gives the full variable domain: DGGITQSPKYLFRKEGQNVTLSCEQNLNHDAMYWYRQDPGQGLRLIYYSQIVNDFQKGDIAEGYSVSREKKESFPLTVTSAQKNPTAFYLCASTIRLSVNEKLFFGSGTQLSVL.

The rearrangement joins TRBV13 to TRBJ2-1, with 13 positions matching TRBD2. The CDR3 runs to 18 residues. Germline loops: CDR1 PRHDT, CDR2 FYEKMQ (reference sequence). V gave up 3 bases and J gave up 1 base; unmatched junction bases: 6. The CDR3 DNA reads as TGTGCCAGCAGCTTCGGACTAGCGGGAGTGGGGTCCTACAATGAGCAGTTCTTC. This translates into CASSFGLAGVGSYNEQFF.

The V call is TRBV10-3, the J call TRBJ2-3; 9 bases match TRBD1. Per germline, CDR1 ENHRY and CDR2 SYGVKD. The CDR3 is 13 residues long. J was trimmed by 6 bases and V by 4 bases; bases with no gene match: 2. For the CDR3, the DNA is TGTGCCATCAGTGGACAGGGGGGGGATACGCAGTATTTT. Its translation is CAISGQGGDTQYF.

The chain combines TRBV5-4 with TRBJ2-3, with 11 positions matching TRBD2. Germline V gives CDR1 SGHNT, CDR2 YYREEE (reference sequence). This CDR3 is 17 amino acids long. The V and J ends lost 3 bases and 0 bases, in that order; junction bases with no gene match: 6. The CDR3 sequence: CASSSLLAGGSTDTQYF. The CDR3 DNA sequence: TGTGCCAGCAGCTCTCTCCTAGCGGGGGGAAGCACAGATACGCAGTATTTT.

V usage is TRBV5-1 and J usage is TRBJ2-6; 9 bases fit TRBD1. The J segment lost 3 bases and the V segment lost 4 bases, leaving 5 bases of the junction unmatched. Germline loops: CDR1 SGHRS, CDR2 YFSETQ. This CDR3 region has 16 residues. CDR3 region: CASSQTGGGGANVLTF. Written as DNA, the CDR3 is TGCGCCAGCAGCCAAACAGGGGGCGGTGGGGCCAACGTCCTGACTTTC.

The chain joins TRBV7-2 to TRBJ2-1, with D perhaps TRBD1 (6 bases). Trimming removed 3 bases from V and 0 bases from J, with 12 bases in between. Germline CDR1 and CDR2: SGHTA and FQGNSA. The CDR3 consists of 16 residues. CDR3 residues: CASSFAGQSSYNEQFF. In DNA, the CDR3 is TGTGCCAGCAGCTTTGCAGGACAGAGCTCCTACAATGAGCAGTTCTTC.

The J gene is TRBJ2-1, the V gene TRBV6-5, with 9 bases matching TRBD1. Germline lookup yields CDR1 MNHEY and CDR2 SVGAGI. The length of the CDR3 is 14 residues. Unmatched junction bases numbered 9, after V lost 9 bases and J lost 6 bases. The CDR3 coding sequence is TGTGCCAGTTCGGTGGACAGGGGACCCAATGAGCAGTTCTTC. This translates into CASSVDRGPNEQFF.

J is TRBJ1-5 and V is TRBV9; D might be TRBD1 (5 bases). Trimming removed 0 bases from V and 5 bases from J, with 15 bases in between. Germline assignment: CDR1 SGDLS and CDR2 YYNGEE. The CDR3 has 16 residues. The CDR3 is CASSVEGRGCDQPQHF. In DNA, the CDR3 is TGTGCCAGCAGCGTAGAAGGTCGGGGGTGTGATCAGCCCCAGCATTTT.

The chain couples TRBV29-1 to TRBJ2-4; 14 bases agree with TRBD2. In germline, CDR1 is SQVTM, CDR2 ANQGSEA. The junction had 2 bases not matched to a gene; V was cut back by 4 bases and J by 0 bases. The CDR3 runs to 16 residues. The CDR3 DNA reads as TGCAGCGTTGGGACTAGCGGGGGGCTAGCCAAAAACATTCAGTACTTC. It codes for CSVGTSGGLAKNIQYF.

V is TRBV9 and J is TRBJ1-6, with no clear D. In germline, CDR1 is SGDLS, CDR2 YYNGEE. Trimming shortened V by 7 bases and J by 5 bases, and 19 bases separated the two germline ends. The CDR3 is 16 residues long. CDR3 in amino acids: CASPLTSGIHNSPLHF. DNA for the CDR3: TGTGCCAGCCCCCTGACTAGTGGGATACATAATTCACCCCTCCACTTT. The variable domain in full, completed from reference TRBV9 and TRBJ1-6, reads DSGVTQTPKHLITATGQRVTLRCSPRSGDLSVYWYQQSLDQGLQFLIQYYNGEERAKGNILERFSAQQFPDLHSELNLSSLELGDSALYFCASPLTSGIHNSPLHFGNGTRLTVT.

Written as DNA, the CDR3 is TGTGCCAGCAGCCCGGGGACAGGGGAAGAGACCCAGTACTTC. This sequence encodes CASSPGTGEETQYF. The chain carries TRBV4-2 and TRBJ2-5; TRBD1 matches at 10 bases. The CDR3 totals 14 residues. V lost 4 bases and J lost 3; bases outside the gene matches: 2. Per germline, CDR1 LGHNA and CDR2 YNFKEQ.

The chain's CDR3 is CASGRDRVGYTF. DNA of the CDR3: TGTGCTAGTGGTCGAGACAGGGTTGGCTACACCTTC. The J gene is TRBJ1-2, the V gene TRBV12-5; 7 nucleotides match TRBD1. The CDR3 is made up of 12 amino acids. V shed 5 bases and J 7 bases; nucleotides not matched to a gene: 4. The germline CDR1 and CDR2 sequences are LGHNT and FRNRAP.

The rearrangement links TRBV9 to TRBJ1-1, with TRBD1 as a possible D gene (5 bases). The germline V gene has CDR1 SGDLS and CDR2 YYNGEE. The CDR3 is 12 amino acids. V lost 4 bases and J lost 1, with 5 bases in between. CDR3 nucleotides: TGTGCCAGCAGCAGGGGGAACACTGAAGCTTTCTTT. It encodes CASSRGNTEAFF.

The rearrangement uses TRBV7-9 and TRBJ2-7; maybe TRBD2 (7 bases). Germline CDR1 SEHNR, CDR2 FQNEAQ (reference sequence). The CDR3 loop spans 15 amino acids. Trimming took 7 bases from V and 1 from J, leaving 17 bases between them. The DNA for the CDR3 is TGTGCCAGCACCCATAGGGGGGGGAAATCCTACGAGCAGTACTTC. Its translation: CASTHRGGKSYEQYF.

This rearrangement joins TRBV5-1 to TRBJ2-1; TRBD2 agrees at 8 bases. The V gene end was trimmed by 0 bases and the J gene end by 0 bases; junction bases not matched to a gene: 5. Looked up from germline, CDR1 is SGHRS and CDR2 is YFSETQ. The CDR3 spans 17 residues. CDR3 residues: CASSLATSGSSYNEQFF. The CDR3, as DNA: TGCGCCAGCAGCTTGGCAACTAGCGGAAGCTCCTACAATGAGCAGTTCTTC.

The chain joins TRBV7-6 to TRBJ1-1; possibly TRBD1 for D (6 bases). From germline, CDR1 is SGHVS and CDR2 FNYEAQ. The CDR3 runs to 14 residues. V gave up 1 base and J gave up 2 bases, with 8 bases separating them. CDR3 nucleotides: TGTGCCAGCAGCTTAGTAGGGGGAAACACTGAAGCTTTCTTT. Translation gives CASSLVGGNTEAFF. The whole variable domain, filled in from reference TRBV7-6 and TRBJ1-1, reads GAGVSQSPRYKVTKRGQDVALRCDPISGHVSLYWYRQALGQGPEFLTYFNYEAQQDKSGLPNDRFSAERPEGSISTLTIQRTEQRDSAMYRCASSLVGGNTEAFFGQGTRLTVV.

The chain employs TRBV27 and TRBJ2-7; D gene unclear. The CDR3 is 16 residues long. V was trimmed by 0 bases and J by 0 bases, leaving 12 bases between them. CDR1 is MNHEY and CDR2 is SMNVEV in the germline V gene (reference sequence). The CDR3 DNA reads as TGTGCCAGCAGTTTATCCCCAAATCCCAGCTCCTACGAGCAGTACTTC. Its protein is CASSLSPNPSSYEQYF.

V and J are TRBV30 and TRBJ2-1; D is unresolved. Germline assignment: CDR1 GTSNPN and CDR2 SVGIG (reference sequence). The V gene lost 2 bases and the J gene lost 8 bases, with 7 bases spanning the gap. This CDR3 has 11 residues. In DNA form, the CDR3 reads TGTGCCTGGAGTCGTCAGGATGAGCAGTTCTTC. Amino acid sequence: CAWSRQDEQFF.